Below are 6 T cell receptor beta chains sequenced from a single sample in a study of blood T cell repertoires in COVID-19 (TCRdb year 2020). The library was built by means of the immunoSEQ multiplex PCR assay. The immuneACCESS repertoire file appears here via TCRdb, limited to in-frame rearrangements. These files lack a portion of the clones; in checked studies, under half of the deficit traces to unresolved V genes, and the cause of the others is not known. In all, the sample holds about 37,000 clones, and around three quarters of those were seen once. Of the sample, about 15% falls within the top ten clones. Input material: peripheral blood. The receptors were gathered from a woman in her 70s with acute or convalescent COVID-19.

The sample holds a few counts of this clone. The chain carries TRBV6-5 and TRBJ1-3; D is possibly TRBD1 (5 bases). The CDR3 is made up of 13 amino acids. Trimming took 8 bases from V and 2 from J, leaving 10 bases between them. CDR1 and CDR2 (germline): MNHEY, SVGAGI. The chain's CDR3 is CASQGGAGNTIYF. As DNA, the CDR3 is TGTGCCAGCCAGGGAGGTGCTGGAAACACCATATATTTT.

The chain carries TRBV2 and TRBJ2-7; possibly TRBD1 for D (6 bases). The V gene lost 6 bases and the J gene lost 0 bases, with 15 bases spanning the gap. CDR1 and CDR2 (germline): SNHLY, FYNNEI. The CDR3 has 15 amino acids. DNA of the CDR3: TGTGCCAGCAGCAAACAGGGCCATAGCTCCTACGAGCAGTACTTC. Translating gives CASSKQGHSSYEQYF.

This clone was observed a single time. This sequence joins TRBV7-9 and TRBJ1-3, with unresolved D. CDR1 and CDR2 from the germline V gene are SEHNR and FQNEAQ (reference sequence). Trimming pared 11 bases from V and 3 bases from J, leaving 5 bases between. The CDR3 loop spans 10 amino acids. The CDR3 here is CAGSGNTIYF. The DNA of the CDR3 is TGTGCCGGGAGTGGAAACACCATATATTTT.

The genes are TRBV19 and TRBJ2-7, with 15 bases identical to TRBD2. V lost 5 bases to trimming and J lost 3 bases; unmatched junction nucleotides: 8. There are 17 residues in the CDR3. Germline assignment: CDR1 LNHDA and CDR2 SQIVND (reference sequence). CDR3 DNA: TGTGCCAGTAGTCAAAAGGGGACTAGCGGGGGGTACTACGAGCAGTACTTC. The encoded protein is CASSQKGTSGGYYEQYF. Drawing the rest from reference TRBV19 and TRBJ2-7, the complete variable domain is DGGITQSPKYLFRKEGQNVTLSCEQNLNHDAMYWYRQDPGQGLRLIYYSQIVNDFQKGDIAEGYSVSREKKESFPLTVTSAQKNPTAFYLCASSQKGTSGGYYEQYFGPGTRLTVT.

V is TRBV7-6 and J is TRBJ2-5; TRBD2 aligns across 15 bases. V lost 0 bases to trimming and J lost 4 bases; unmatched junction nucleotides: 0. Germline V gene sequence: CDR1 SGHVS, CDR2 FNYEAQ. This CDR3 is built from 16 residues. The CDR3 reads CASSLAGLAGGETQYF. Here the CDR3 DNA reads TGTGCCAGCAGCTTAGCGGGACTAGCGGGAGGAGAGACCCAGTACTTC.

V usage is TRBV7-9 and J usage is TRBJ2-1; 8 positions match TRBD1. V shed 5 bases, J shed 6 bases, and the junction held 3 bases outside the gene matches. The CDR3 has 13 amino acids. Germline V gives CDR1 SEHNR, CDR2 FQNEAQ (reference sequence). Here the CDR3 reads CASSPGQGNEQFF. The DNA for the CDR3 is TGTGCCAGCAGCCCCGGACAGGGCAATGAGCAGTTCTTC. Based on the CDR3 plus reference TRBV7-9 and TRBJ2-1, the full variable domain is DTGVSQNPRHKITKRGQNVTFRCDPISEHNRLYWYRQTLGQGPEFLTYFQNEAQLEKSRLLSDRFSAERPKGSFSTLEIQRTEQGDSAMYLCASSPGQGNEQFFGPGTRLTVL.